Reported below is one T cell receptor beta chain. What it binds is unknown. cDNA synthesis used the whole RNA isolate, giving expressed TCRB sequences. Profiling relied on immunoSEQ multiplex PCR, and the TCRdb table lists in-frame clones only, not all of them. The sample records hundreds of thousands of clones, 25% to 35% being singletons. The sample comes from a study of beta chain features in type 1 diabetes. Turning to the study itself: When patients were set against healthy donors, age, gender and cell yields were similar.

Points from the study as a whole: Type 1 diabetes patients had VDJ junctions that carried fewer insertions and more deletions.

Germline assignment: CDR1 GTSNPN and CDR2 SVGIG (reference sequence). The CDR3 loop spans 14 amino acids. V lost 0 bases and J lost 7, with 15 bases in between. This sequence was found in a man in his late teens or twenties in good health. Source material: naive CD4+ T cells from blood. The V and J genes are TRBV30 and TRBJ1-2, with a possible D match to TRBD1 (5 bases). CDR3 bases: TGTGCCTGGAGTGTAATTAGGGGCGGGAGTGGCTACACCTTC. Protein sequence: CAWSVIRGGSGYTF. Variable domain in full (rest from reference TRBV30 and TRBJ1-2): SQTIHQWPATLVQPVGSPLSLECTVEGTSNPNLYWYRQAAGRGLQLLFYSVGIGQISSEVPQNLSASRPQDRQFILSSKKLLLSDSGFYLCAWSVIRGGSGYTFGSGTRLTVV.